This T cell receptor beta chain was profiled in a study of graft-versus-host responses after intestinal transplantation. Repertoires were generated with immunoSEQ multiplex PCR, while TCRdb's copy carries only in-frame clones and drops some. The sample has over 55,000 clones, roughly 84% seen once. The ends were cut back, 10 bases at V and 0 bases at J, with 18 bases in the middle. This CDR3 has 15 residues. CDR1 and CDR2 from the germline V gene are LNHDA and SQIVND (reference sequence). This clone was seen a few times. Its antigen remains unidentified. This chain links TRBV19 with TRBJ1-2; D is ambiguous. The sequence derives from a human donor who was the organ donor for an intestinal transplant. Specimen: unstimulated CD4+ T cells sorted from spleen or lymph node cells, collected before transplant. CDR3: CATDSPKASNYGYTF. In DNA form, the CDR3 reads TGTGCCACAGACTCTCCCAAGGCCTCTAACTATGGCTACACCTTC.